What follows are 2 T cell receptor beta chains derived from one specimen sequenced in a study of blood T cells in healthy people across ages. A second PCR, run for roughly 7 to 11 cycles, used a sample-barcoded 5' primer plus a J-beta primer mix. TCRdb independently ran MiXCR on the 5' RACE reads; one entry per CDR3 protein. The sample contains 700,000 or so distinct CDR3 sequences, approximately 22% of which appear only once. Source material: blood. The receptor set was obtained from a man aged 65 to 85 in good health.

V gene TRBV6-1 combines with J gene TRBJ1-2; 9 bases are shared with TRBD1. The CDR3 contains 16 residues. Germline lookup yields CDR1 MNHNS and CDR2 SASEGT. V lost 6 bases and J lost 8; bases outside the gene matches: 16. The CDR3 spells CASSEDRGALTEGYTF. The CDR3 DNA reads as TGTGCCAGCAGCGAGGACAGGGGTGCCCTTACGGAAGGCTACACCTTC.

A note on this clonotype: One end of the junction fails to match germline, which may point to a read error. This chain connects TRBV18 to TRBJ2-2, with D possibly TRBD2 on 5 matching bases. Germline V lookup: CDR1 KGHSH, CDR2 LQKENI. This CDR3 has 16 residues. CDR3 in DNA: TGTGCCAGCTCACCACCTGGCAGCCTCCACACCGGGGAGCCGTTTTTT. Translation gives CASSPPGSLHTGEPFF.